This T cell receptor (beta chain) was observed in a study of CD8+ T cells in alopecia areata. Points from the study as a whole: An increase in clonality over normal scalp was evident in lesional scalp, especially alopecia totalis/universalis. In patients, TCRs were shared less clearly than in mice, and HLA may possibly be involved.

Once RNA had been extracted, it was reverse transcribed into cDNA to act as the sequencing template. Data came from immunoSEQ multiplex PCR; TCRdb stores just in-frame clones and leaves some out. The sample lists some 120,000 clones, none appearing once, the ten largest making up about 19%. This clone was seen a handful of times. Its antigen is unidentified. At residue 11, the TCRdb protein departs from the DNA translation, so the protein shown here was derived from the DNA itself. Germline and genes here are mouse. From the germline J gene comes the end of the CDR3, since the read stops 3 residues before it. Germline CDR1 and CDR2: NSQYPW and LRSPGD (reference sequence). This CDR3 region has 14 residues. Germline trimming cut 6 bases from V and 4 bases from J; bases unmatched to any gene: 5.

This chain joins TRBV1 and TRBJ1-3; 8 nucleotides align to TRBD1. This TCR was sampled from a C3H/HeJ mouse with alopecia areata. The mouse strain carries the MHC haplotype H2-k. The sequenced material came from lesional skin. The covered CDR3 bases are TGCACCTGCAGAAAACAGGGGGAAGGAAATACG. Protein: CTCRKQGEGNT. The full CDR3 protein reads CTCRKQGEGNTLYF. The full variable domain, in which reference TRBV1 and TRBJ1-3 provide the parts outside the CDR3, is VTLLEQNPRWRLVPRGQAVNLRCILKNSQYPWMSWYQQDLQKQLQWLFTLRSPGDKEVKSLPGADYLATRVTDTELRLQVANMSQGRTLYCTCRKQGEGNTLYFGEGSRLIVV.